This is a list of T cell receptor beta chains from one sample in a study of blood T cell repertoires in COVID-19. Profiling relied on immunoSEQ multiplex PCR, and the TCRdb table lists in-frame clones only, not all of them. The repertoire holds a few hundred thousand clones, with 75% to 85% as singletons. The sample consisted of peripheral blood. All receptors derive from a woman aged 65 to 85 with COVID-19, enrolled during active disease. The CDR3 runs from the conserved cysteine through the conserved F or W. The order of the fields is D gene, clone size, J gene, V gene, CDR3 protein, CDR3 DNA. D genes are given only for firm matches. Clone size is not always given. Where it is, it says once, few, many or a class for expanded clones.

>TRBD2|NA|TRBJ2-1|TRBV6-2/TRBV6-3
CASSALYGTSGYNEQFF
TGTGCCAGCAGTGCCCTATACGGGACTAGCGGATACAATGAGCAGTTCTTC
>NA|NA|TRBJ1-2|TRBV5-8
CAGGRGAIVYGYTF
TGTGCCGGGGGCCGAGGGGCCATAGTCTATGGCTACACCTTC
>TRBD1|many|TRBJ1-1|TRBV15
CATSLDRASAFF
TGTGCCACCAGCCTAGACAGGGCATCAGCTTTCTTT
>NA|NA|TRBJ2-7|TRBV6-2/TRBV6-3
CASSYLAGTYEQYF
TGTGCCAGCAGTTACTTGGCGGGGACCTACGAGCAGTACTTC
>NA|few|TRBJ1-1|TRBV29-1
CSVEGRVRAEAFF
TGCAGCGTTGAAGGCAGGGTCCGAGCTGAAGCTTTCTTT
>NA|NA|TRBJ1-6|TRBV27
CASSFEGRGKNSPLHF
TGTGCCAGCAGCTTTGAAGGGCGGGGGAAGAATTCACCCCTCCACTTT
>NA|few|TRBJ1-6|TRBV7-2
CASSLALAGETPLHF
TGTGCCAGCAGCTTAGCGTTGGCAGGGGAGACACCCCTCCACTTT
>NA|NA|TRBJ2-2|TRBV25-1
CASSWGGGTGELFF
TGTGCCAGCAGCTGGGGAGGGGGCACCGGGGAGCTGTTTTTT
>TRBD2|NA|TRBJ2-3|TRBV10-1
CASSDQASGRTDTQYF
TGCGCCAGCAGTGATCAAGCTAGCGGGAGAACAGATACGCAGTATTTT
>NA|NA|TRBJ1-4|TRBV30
CAWSVSRVTGEKLFF
TGTGCCTGGAGTGTAAGCCGAGTAACAGGGGAAAAACTGTTTTTT
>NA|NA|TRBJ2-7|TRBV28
CASSLLNSEQYF
TGTGCCAGCAGTTTACTAAATTCCGAGCAGTACTTC
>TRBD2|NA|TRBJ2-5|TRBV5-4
CASSLRKGSGNQETQYF
TGTGCCAGCAGCTTGCGAAAGGGAAGCGGGAACCAAGAGACCCAGTACTTC
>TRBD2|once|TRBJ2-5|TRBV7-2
CASSPWDLRENKTQYF
TGTGCCAGCAGCCCCTGGGATTTGCGGGAGAACAAGACCCAGTACTTC
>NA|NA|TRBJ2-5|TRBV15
CATSRISSAGETQYF
TGTGCCACCAGCCGCATCTCGAGTGCGGGGGAGACCCAGTACTTC
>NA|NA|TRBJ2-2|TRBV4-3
CASSQTTGTGELFF
TGCGCCAGCAGCCAGACGACAGGAACCGGGGAGCTGTTTTTT
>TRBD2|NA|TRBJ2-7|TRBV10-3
CAISVIAGGDYEQYF
TGTGCCATCAGTGTAATAGCGGGGGGGGACTACGAGCAGTACTTC
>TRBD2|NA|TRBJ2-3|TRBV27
CASSSVAGADTQYF
TGTGCCAGCAGTAGCGTAGCGGGAGCAGATACGCAGTATTTT
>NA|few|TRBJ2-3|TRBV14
CASSQDQNTDTQYF
TGTGCCAGCAGCCAAGATCAGAACACAGATACGCAGTATTTT
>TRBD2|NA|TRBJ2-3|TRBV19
CASSGGISGRQDTQYF
TGTGCCAGTAGTGGGGGGATTAGCGGGAGGCAGGATACGCAGTATTTT
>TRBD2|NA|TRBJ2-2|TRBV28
CASRTSGRDTGELFF
TGTGCCAGCAGGACTAGCGGGAGGGACACCGGGGAGCTGTTTTTT
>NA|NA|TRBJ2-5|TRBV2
CASSRGLETQYF
TGTGCCAGCTCCCGGGGATTGGAGACCCAGTACTTC
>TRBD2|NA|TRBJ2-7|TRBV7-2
CASSTLAGIFYEQYF
TGTGCCAGCAGCACCTTAGCGGGGATCTTCTACGAGCAGTACTTC
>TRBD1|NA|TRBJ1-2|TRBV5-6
CASSSTGVNYGYTF
TGTGCCAGCAGCTCGACAGGGGTGAACTATGGCTACACCTTC
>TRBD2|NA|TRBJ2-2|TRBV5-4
CASSTGLAGGTNTGELFF
TGTGCCAGCAGCACGGGACTAGCGGGAGGGACGAACACCGGGGAGCTGTTTTTT
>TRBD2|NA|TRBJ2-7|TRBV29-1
CSVGTTRSYEQYF
TGCAGCGTAGGGACTACTCGCTCCTACGAGCAGTACTTC
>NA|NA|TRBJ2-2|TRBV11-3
CASAPGVHAGAGELFF
TGTGCCAGCGCACCGGGGGTTCACGCCGGCGCCGGGGAGCTGTTTTTT
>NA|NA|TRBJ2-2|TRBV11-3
CASSLSGVNTGELFF
TGTGCCAGCAGCTTGAGCGGAGTGAACACCGGGGAGCTGTTTTTT
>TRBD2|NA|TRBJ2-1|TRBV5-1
CASTPRTSGDNEQFF
TGCGCCAGCACCCCCCGGACTAGCGGAGACAATGAGCAGTTCTTC
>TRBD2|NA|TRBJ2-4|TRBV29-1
CSVIWTSKNIQYF
TGCAGCGTGATTTGGACTAGCAAAAACATTCAGTACTTC
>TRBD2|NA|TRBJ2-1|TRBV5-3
CARSSLGGMGLAGVWQFF
TGTGCCAGAAGCTCGTTAGGGGGGATGGGACTAGCGGGAGTCTGGCAGTTCTTC
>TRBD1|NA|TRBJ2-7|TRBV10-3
CAISARDRESEQYF
TGTGCCATCAGTGCCCGGGACAGGGAGTCCGAGCAGTACTTC
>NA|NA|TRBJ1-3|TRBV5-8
CASSLLQIGNTIYF
TGTGCCAGCAGCTTGCTTCAGATTGGAAACACCATATATTTT
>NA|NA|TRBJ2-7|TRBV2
CASMARRDVREQYF
TGTGCCAGCATGGCAAGGCGGGATGTCCGCGAGCAGTACTTC
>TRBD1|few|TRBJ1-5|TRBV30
CAWSPRTGGGGPQHF
TGTGCCTGGAGTCCTCGGACAGGGGGAGGGGGGCCCCAGCATTTT
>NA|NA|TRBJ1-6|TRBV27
CASSLYSQGANSPLHF
TGTGCCAGCAGTTTATATTCCCAGGGTGCCAATTCACCCCTCCACTTT
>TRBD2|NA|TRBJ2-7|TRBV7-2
CASSLGASGDLYEQYF
TGTGCCAGCAGCTTAGGGGCTAGCGGGGACCTCTACGAGCAGTACTTC
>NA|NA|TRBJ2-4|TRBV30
CAWSVPGKNIQYF
TGTGCCTGGAGTGTACCGGGGAAAAACATTCAGTACTTC
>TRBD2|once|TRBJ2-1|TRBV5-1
CASSLGDGRALNEQFF
TGCGCCAGCAGCTTGGGTGACGGGAGGGCCTTGAATGAGCAGTTCTTC
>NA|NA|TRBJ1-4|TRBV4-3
CASSQDHPPKGGEKLFF
TGCGCCAGCAGCCAAGATCATCCCCCCAAGGGAGGTGAAAAACTGTTTTTT
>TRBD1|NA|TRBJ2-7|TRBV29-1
CSGQTGYTNEQYF
TGCAGCGGGCAGACAGGGTATACCAACGAGCAGTACTTC
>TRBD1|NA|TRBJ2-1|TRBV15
CATSRDQTGAIYNEQFF
TGTGCCACCAGCAGAGATCAGACAGGGGCCATCTACAATGAGCAGTTCTTC
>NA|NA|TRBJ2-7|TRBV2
CASSDEVSEQYF
TGTGCCAGCAGTGATGAGGTTAGCGAGCAGTACTTC
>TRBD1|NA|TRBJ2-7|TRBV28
CASRLQQGMTYEQYF
TGTGCCAGCAGGCTTCAACAGGGGATGACCTACGAGCAGTACTTC
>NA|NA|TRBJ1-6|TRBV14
CASSLRGQRNSPLHF
TGTGCCAGCAGCCTAAGGGGCCAGCGTAATTCACCCCTCCACTTT
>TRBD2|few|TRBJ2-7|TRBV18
CASSPQAGGTDEQYF
TGTGCCAGCTCACCTCAAGCGGGAGGCACGGACGAGCAGTACTTC
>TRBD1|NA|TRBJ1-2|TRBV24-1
CATSMGRTGEIYGGYTF
TGTGCCACCAGTATGGGGCGGACAGGGGAAATCTATGGAGGCTACACCTTC
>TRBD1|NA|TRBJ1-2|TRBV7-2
CASSSQGANYGYTF
TGTGCCAGCAGCTCACAGGGGGCGAACTATGGCTACACCTTC
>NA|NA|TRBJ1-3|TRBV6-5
CASGYRVTGNTIYF
TGTGCCAGCGGCTACAGGGTAACTGGAAACACCATATATTTT
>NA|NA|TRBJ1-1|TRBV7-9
CASSAGGLPEAFF
TGTGCCAGCAGCGCCGGAGGATTGCCTGAAGCTTTCTTT
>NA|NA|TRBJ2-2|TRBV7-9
CASSSTQGLSGELFF
TGTGCCAGCAGCTCCACTCAGGGGTTATCCGGGGAGCTGTTTTTT
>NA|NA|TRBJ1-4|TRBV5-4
CASSPSLVDEKLFF
TGTGCCAGCAGTCCTTCATTGGTAGATGAAAAACTGTTTTTT
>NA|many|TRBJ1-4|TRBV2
CASSLDSHGLFF
TGTGCCAGCAGCCTGGACAGCCATGGGCTGTTTTTT
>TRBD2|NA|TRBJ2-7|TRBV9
CASSVEAGGLYEQYF
TGTGCCAGCAGCGTAGAAGCGGGAGGGCTGTACGAGCAGTACTTC
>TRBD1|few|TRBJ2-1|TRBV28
CASSSVRQGPWNEQFF
TGTGCCAGCAGTTCCGTAAGACAGGGTCCATGGAATGAGCAGTTCTTC
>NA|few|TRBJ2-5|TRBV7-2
CASSPSGPGGETQYF
TGTGCCAGCAGCCCCAGCGGGCCCGGCGGGGAGACCCAGTACTTC
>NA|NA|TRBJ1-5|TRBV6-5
CALGQGNQPQHF
TGTGCCTTAGGCCAGGGCAATCAGCCCCAGCATTTT
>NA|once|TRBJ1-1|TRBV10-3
CAISETGNTEAFF
TGTGCCATCAGTGAAACGGGGAACACTGAAGCTTTCTTT
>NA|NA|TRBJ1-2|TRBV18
CASSPSPGYGYTF
TGTGCCAGCTCACCGTCTCCCGGCTATGGCTACACCTTC
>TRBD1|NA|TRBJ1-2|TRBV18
CASSPSPALQGPYGYTF
TGTGCCAGCTCACCATCCCCCGCCCTACAGGGGCCGTATGGCTACACCTTC
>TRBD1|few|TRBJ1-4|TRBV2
CASTRTQTGGPEKLFF
TGTGCCAGCACCCGAACCCAAACAGGGGGCCCGGAAAAACTGTTTTTT